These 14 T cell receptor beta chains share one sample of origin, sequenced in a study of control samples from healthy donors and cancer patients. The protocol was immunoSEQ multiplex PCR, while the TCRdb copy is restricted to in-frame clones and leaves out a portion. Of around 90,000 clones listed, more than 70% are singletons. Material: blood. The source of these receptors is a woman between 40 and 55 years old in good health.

DNA for the CDR3: TGTGCCAGCACCCCTGCAGGGGGCACTGAAGCTTTCTTT. Its protein is CASTPAGGTEAFF. The chain recombines TRBV6-6 with TRBJ1-1; TRBD1 matches at 7 bases. The CDR3 runs 13 residues. From germline, CDR1 is MNHNY and CDR2 SVGAGI (reference sequence). V gave up 7 bases and J gave up 4 bases; unmatched junction bases: 6.

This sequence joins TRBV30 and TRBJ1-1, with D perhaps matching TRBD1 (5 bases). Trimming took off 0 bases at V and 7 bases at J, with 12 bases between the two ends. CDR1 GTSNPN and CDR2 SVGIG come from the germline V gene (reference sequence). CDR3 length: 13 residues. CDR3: CAWSVKGIHEAFF. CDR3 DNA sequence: TGTGCCTGGAGTGTAAAGGGGATCCATGAAGCTTTCTTT.

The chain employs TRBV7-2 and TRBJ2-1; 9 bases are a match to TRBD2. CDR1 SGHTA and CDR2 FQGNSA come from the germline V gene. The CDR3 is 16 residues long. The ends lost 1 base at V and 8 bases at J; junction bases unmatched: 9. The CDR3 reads CASSLDGGGARDEQFF. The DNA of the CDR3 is TGTGCCAGCAGCTTAGATGGCGGGGGGGCCAGGGATGAGCAGTTCTTC.

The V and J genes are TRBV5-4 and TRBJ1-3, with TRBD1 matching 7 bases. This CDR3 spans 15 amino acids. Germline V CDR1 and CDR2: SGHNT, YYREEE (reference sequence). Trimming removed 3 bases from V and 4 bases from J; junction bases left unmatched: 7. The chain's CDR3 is CASSSADRDGNTIYF. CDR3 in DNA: TGTGCCAGCAGCTCCGCCGACAGGGACGGAAACACCATATATTTT.

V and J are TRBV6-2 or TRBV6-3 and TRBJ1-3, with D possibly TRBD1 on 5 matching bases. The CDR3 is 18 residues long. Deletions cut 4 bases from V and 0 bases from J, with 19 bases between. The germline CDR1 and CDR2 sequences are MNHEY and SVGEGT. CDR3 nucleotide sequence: TGTGCCAGCAGTTCATACAGGCTACTCCCTACCTCTGGAAACACCATATATTTT. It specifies CASSSYRLLPTSGNTIYF.

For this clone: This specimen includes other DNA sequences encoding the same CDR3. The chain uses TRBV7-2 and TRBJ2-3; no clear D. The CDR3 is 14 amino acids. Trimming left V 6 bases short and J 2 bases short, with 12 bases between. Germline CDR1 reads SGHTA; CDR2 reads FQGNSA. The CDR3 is CASSLLGITDTQYF. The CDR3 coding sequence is TGTGCCAGCAGTTTGTTGGGTATCACAGATACGCAGTATTTT.

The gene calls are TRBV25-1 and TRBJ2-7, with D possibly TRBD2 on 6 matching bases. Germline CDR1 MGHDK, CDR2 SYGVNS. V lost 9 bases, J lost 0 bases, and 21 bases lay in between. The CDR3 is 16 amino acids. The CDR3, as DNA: TGTGCCAGAAGAAAATCAAGCGGGTCCTACTCCTACGAGCAGTACTTC. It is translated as CARRKSSGSYSYEQYF.

The CDR3 protein is CASSPQGANTGELFF. DNA of the CDR3: TGTGCCAGTAGTCCACAGGGCGCGAACACCGGGGAGCTGTTTTTT. This sequence joins TRBV19 and TRBJ2-2; possible D gene TRBD1, 6 bases. Trimming shortened V by 5 bases and J by 0 bases, and 10 bases separated the two germline ends. The CDR3 runs to 15 residues. Germline V CDR1 and CDR2: LNHDA, SQIVND (reference sequence).

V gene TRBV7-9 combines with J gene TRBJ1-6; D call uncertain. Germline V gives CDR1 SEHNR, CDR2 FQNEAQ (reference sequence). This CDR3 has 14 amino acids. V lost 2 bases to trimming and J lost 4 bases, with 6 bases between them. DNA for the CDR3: TGTGCCAGCAGCTTATGGGAGTATAATTCACCCCTCCACTTT. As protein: CASSLWEYNSPLHF.

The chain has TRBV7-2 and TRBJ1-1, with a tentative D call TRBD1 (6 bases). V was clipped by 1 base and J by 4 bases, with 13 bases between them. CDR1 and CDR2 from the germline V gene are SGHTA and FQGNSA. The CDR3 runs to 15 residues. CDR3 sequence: CASSLDGGRSTEAFF. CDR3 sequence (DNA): TGTGCCAGCAGCTTAGATGGGGGGCGAAGCACTGAAGCTTTCTTT. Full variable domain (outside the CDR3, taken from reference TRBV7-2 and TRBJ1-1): GAGVSQSPSNKVTEKGKDVELRCDPISGHTALYWYRQSLGQGLEFLIYFQGNSAPDKSGLPSDRFSAERTGGSVSTLTIQRTQQEDSAVYLCASSLDGGRSTEAFFGQGTRLTVV.

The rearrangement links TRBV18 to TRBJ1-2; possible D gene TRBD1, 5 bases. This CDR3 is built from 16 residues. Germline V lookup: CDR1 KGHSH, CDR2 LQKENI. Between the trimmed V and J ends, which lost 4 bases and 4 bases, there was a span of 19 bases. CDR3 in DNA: TGTGCCAGCTCACTAAGACAGACTATGGGAAGCTATGGCTACACCTTC. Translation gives CASSLRQTMGSYGYTF.

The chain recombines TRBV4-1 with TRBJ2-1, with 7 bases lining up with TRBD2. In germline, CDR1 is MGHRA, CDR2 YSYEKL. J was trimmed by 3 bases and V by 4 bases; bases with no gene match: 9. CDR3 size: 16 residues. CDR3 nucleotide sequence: TGCGCCAGCAGCCCTATCGCGTCGGGGGGCTACAATGAGCAGTTCTTC. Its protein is CASSPIASGGYNEQFF.

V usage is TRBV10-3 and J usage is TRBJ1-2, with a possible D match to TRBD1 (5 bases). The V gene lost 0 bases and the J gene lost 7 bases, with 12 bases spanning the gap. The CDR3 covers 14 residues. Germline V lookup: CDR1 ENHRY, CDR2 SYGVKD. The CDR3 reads CAISESGARGGYTF. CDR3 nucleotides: TGTGCCATCAGTGAGTCAGGGGCCCGGGGTGGCTACACCTTC.

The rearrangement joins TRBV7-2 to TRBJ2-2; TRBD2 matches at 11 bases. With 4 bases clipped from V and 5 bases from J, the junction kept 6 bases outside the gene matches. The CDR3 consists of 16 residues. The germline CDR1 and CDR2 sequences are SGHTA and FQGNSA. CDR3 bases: TGTGCCAGCAGCTACCTAGCGGGGGGAAGGACCGGGGAGCTGTTTTTT. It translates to CASSYLAGGRTGELFF. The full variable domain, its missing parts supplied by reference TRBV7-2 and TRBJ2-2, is GAGVSQSPSNKVTEKGKDVELRCDPISGHTALYWYRQSLGQGLEFLIYFQGNSAPDKSGLPSDRFSAERTGGSVSTLTIQRTQQEDSAVYLCASSYLAGGRTGELFFGEGSRLTVL.